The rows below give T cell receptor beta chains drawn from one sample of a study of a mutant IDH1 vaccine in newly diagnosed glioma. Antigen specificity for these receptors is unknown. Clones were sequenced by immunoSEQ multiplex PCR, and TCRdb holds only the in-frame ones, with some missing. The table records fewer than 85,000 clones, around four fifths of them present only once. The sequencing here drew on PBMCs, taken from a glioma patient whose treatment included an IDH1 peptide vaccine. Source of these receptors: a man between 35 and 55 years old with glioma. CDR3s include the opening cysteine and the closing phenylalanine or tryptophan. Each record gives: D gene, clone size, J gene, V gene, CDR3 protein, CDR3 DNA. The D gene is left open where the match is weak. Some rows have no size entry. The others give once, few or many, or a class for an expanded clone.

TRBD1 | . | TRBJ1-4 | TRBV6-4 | CASSDSRDRVGEKLFF | TGTGCCAGCAGTGACTCCAGGGACAGGGTAGGGGAAAAACTGTTTTTT
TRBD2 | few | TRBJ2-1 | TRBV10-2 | CASSRLAGVDEQFF | TGCGCCAGCAGCCGACTGGCGGGGGTGGATGAGCAGTTCTTC
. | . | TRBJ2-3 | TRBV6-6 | CASSQGLYSTDTQYF | TGTGCCAGCAGCCAAGGACTGTATAGCACAGATACGCAGTATTTT
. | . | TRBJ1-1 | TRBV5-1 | CASSTLDSMNTEAFF | TGCGCCAGCAGCACCCTGGACAGTATGAACACTGAAGCTTTCTTT
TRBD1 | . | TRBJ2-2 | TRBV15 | CATSRDRGMGELFF | TGTGCCACCAGCAGGGACAGGGGAATGGGGGAGCTGTTTTTT
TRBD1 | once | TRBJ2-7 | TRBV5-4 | CASSHSRDRGVGEQYF | TGTGCCAGCAGCCATTCCCGGGACAGGGGTGTCGGCGAGCAGTACTTC
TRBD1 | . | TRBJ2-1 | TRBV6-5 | CASINTGGFYNEQFF | TGTGCCAGCATAAATACAGGGGGTTTCTACAATGAGCAGTTCTTC
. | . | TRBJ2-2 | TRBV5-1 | CASSLGGNTGELFF | TGCGCCAGCAGCTTGGGGGGTAACACCGGGGAGCTGTTTTTT
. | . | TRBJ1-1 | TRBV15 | CATSRDIGLGEAFF | TGTGCCACCAGCAGAGATATTGGGCTCGGGGAAGCTTTCTTT
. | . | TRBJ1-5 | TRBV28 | CASIPGGGNQPQHF | TGTGCCAGCATCCCGGGGGGGGGCAATCAGCCCCAGCATTTT
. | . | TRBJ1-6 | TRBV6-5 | CASRNRASYNSPLHF | TGTGCCAGCAGAAACCGGGCCAGCTATAATTCACCCCTCCACTTT
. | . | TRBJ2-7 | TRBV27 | CASSFDGLIRYEQYF | TGTGCCAGCAGTTTCGACGGATTAATACGGTACGAGCAGTACTTC
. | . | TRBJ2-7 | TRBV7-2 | CASSLTDYEQYF | TGTGCCAGCAGCTTGACAGATTACGAGCAGTACTTC
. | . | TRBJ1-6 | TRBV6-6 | CASSYTQGHNSPLHF | TGTGCCAGCAGTTACACCCAGGGCCATAATTCACCCCTCCACTTT
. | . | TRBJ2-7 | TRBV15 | CATSRVDAAYEQYF | TGTGCCACCAGCAGAGTGGATGCAGCCTACGAGCAGTACTTC
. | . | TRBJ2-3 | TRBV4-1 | CASSQGGTITGGDTQYF | TGCGCCAGCAGCCAAGGAGGAACCATCACGGGTGGAGATACGCAGTATTTT
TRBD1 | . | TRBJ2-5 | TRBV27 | CASRRTGGGKTQYF | TGTGCCAGCAGGCGTACAGGGGGCGGGAAGACCCAGTACTTC
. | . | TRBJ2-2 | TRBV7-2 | CASSLSGTRSGELFF | TGTGCCAGCAGCTTATCGGGGACACGGAGCGGGGAGCTGTTTTTT
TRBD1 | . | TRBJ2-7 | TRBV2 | CASGRGQGLSSPYEQYF | TGTGCCAGCGGCCGGGGACAGGGGCTATCTTCCCCCTACGAGCAGTACTTC
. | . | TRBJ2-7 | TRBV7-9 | CASSLGQPSSYEQYF | TGTGCCAGCAGCCTAGGACAGCCCAGCTCCTACGAGCAGTACTTC
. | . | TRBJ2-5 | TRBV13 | CASSFPSTQTQYF | TGTGCCAGCAGCTTCCCTAGCACGCAGACCCAGTACTTC
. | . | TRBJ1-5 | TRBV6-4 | CASSWGGSGNQPQHF | TGTGCCAGCAGTTGGGGCGGGTCGGGCAATCAGCCCCAGCATTTT
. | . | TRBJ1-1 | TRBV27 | CASSLGAGDTEAFF | TGTGCCAGCAGTTTAGGGGCAGGGGACACTGAAGCTTTCTTT
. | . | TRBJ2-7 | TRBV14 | CASSQDVGSYSYEQYF | TGTGCCAGCAGCCAAGATGTAGGATCCTACTCCTACGAGCAGTACTTC